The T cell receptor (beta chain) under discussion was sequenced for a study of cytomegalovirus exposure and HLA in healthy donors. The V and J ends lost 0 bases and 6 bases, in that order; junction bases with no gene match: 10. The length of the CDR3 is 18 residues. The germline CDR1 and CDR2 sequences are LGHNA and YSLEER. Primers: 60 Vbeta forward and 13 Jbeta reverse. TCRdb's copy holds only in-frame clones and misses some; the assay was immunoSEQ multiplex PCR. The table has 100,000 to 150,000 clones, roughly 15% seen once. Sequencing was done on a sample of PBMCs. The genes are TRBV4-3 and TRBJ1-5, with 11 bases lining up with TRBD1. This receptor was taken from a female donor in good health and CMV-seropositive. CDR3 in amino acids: CASSQDPPGQGVTQPQHF. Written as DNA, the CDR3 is TGCGCCAGCAGCCAAGATCCGCCGGGACAGGGGGTTACTCAGCCCCAGCATTTT.